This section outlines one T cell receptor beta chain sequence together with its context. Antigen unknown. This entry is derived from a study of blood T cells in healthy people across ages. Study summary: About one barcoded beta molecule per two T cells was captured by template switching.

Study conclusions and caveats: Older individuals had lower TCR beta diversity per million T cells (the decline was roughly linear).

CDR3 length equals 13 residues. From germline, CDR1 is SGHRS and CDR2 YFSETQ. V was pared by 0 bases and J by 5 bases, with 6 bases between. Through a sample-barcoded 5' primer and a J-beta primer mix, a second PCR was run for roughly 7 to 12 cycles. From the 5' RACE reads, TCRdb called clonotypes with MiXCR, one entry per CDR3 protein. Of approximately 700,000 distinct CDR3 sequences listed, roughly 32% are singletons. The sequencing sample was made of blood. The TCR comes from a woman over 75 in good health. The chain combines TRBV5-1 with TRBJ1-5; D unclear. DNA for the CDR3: TGCGCCAGCAGCTTGGCCCTCCATCAGCCCCAGCATTTT. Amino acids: CASSLALHQPQHF.